A single sample is the source of the 30 T cell receptor beta chains below, sequenced in a study of T-cell reconstitution after alpha-beta-depleted transplantation in children. Construction of the TCRbeta library involved unique molecular identifiers. From the PCR reads, TCRdb called clonotypes with MiXCR, one entry per CDR3 protein. The data contain 640,000 or so distinct CDR3 sequences, 16% of them seen just once; the ten biggest clones take up approximately 1.1%. The sequencing here drew on PBMCs from the stem cell graft donor, taken from the stem cell graft. The receptors were sampled from a human donor who donated a stem cell graft to a child with acute myeloid leukemia.

This clonotype showed up many times. The chain uses TRBV7-2 and TRBJ2-1; 12 bases are a match to TRBD2. This CDR3 is 17 amino acids long. CDR1 and CDR2 (germline): SGHTA, FQGNSA. With V trimmed by 2 bases and J by 4 bases, 6 bases remained unmatched. This CDR3 is CASSLSPGTSGYNEQFF. CDR3 DNA: TGTGCCAGCAGCTTATCACCCGGGACTAGCGGGTACAATGAGCAGTTCTTC. The variable domain in full, completed from reference TRBV7-2 and TRBJ2-1, reads GAGVSQSPSNKVTEKGKDVELRCDPISGHTALYWYRQSLGQGLEFLIYFQGNSAPDKSGLPSDRFSAERTGGSVSTLTIQRTQQEDSAVYLCASSLSPGTSGYNEQFFGPGTRLTVL.

This clonotype was recorded at least ten times. The rearrangement uses TRBV20-1 and TRBJ2-7; TRBD2 matches 8 bases. With 5 bases clipped from V and 2 bases from J, the junction kept 8 bases outside the gene matches. CDR1 is DFQATT and CDR2 is SNEGSKA in the germline V gene (reference sequence). The CDR3 is made up of 14 amino acids. The CDR3 coding sequence is TGCAGTGCTGGGCGACTAGCGCCCGCCTACGAGCAGTACTTC. It specifies CSAGRLAPAYEQYF.

The chain couples TRBV15 to TRBJ1-5; possible D gene TRBD1, 5 bases. This CDR3 is built from 14 residues. CDR1 and CDR2 from the germline V gene are LNHNV and YYDKDF (reference sequence). V lost 5 bases to trimming and J lost 4 bases, with 12 bases between them. DNA of the CDR3: TGTGCCACCAGCCCAGACAGTCCTAATCAGCCCCAGCATTTT. Residues: CATSPDSPNQPQHF.

This clonotype has only a few counts. The V gene is TRBV13, the J gene TRBJ1-4, with TRBD1 matching over 9 bases. Germline CDR1 is PRHDT and CDR2 is FYEKMQ (reference sequence). The CDR3 spans 14 residues. J was trimmed by 8 bases and V by 5 bases; bases with no gene match: 6. The CDR3 loop is CASSLRQGDEKLFF. The CDR3 DNA is TGTGCCAGCAGCCTGCGACAGGGGGACGAAAAACTGTTTTTT. Full variable domain (remainder filled in from reference TRBV13 and TRBJ1-4): AAGVIQSPRHLIKEKRETATLKCYPIPRHDTVYWYQQGPGQDPQFLISFYEKMQSDKGSIPDRFSAQQFSDYHSELNMSSLELGDSALYFCASSLRQGDEKLFFGSGTQLSVL.

This chain joins TRBV12-3 or TRBV12-4 and TRBJ2-5; D call uncertain. CDR3 size: 12 residues. The V gene lost 7 bases and the J gene lost 4 bases, with 10 bases spanning the gap. CDR3 coding DNA: TGTGCCAGCATGGACGGAAGAGAGACCCAGTACTTC. Translating it yields CASMDGRETQYF.

This clonotype was recorded many times. This chain joins TRBV9 and TRBJ1-3; D gene unclear. The CDR3 has 13 residues. Germline loops: CDR1 SGDLS, CDR2 YYNGEE. V was trimmed by 5 bases and J by 0 bases, leaving 6 bases between them. The CDR3 DNA follows: TGTGCCAGCAGTGTGGGCTCTGGAAACACCATATATTTT. Its protein is CASSVGSGNTIYF.

V usage is TRBV12-3 or TRBV12-4 and J usage is TRBJ2-2, with D perhaps matching TRBD1 (5 bases). Between the trimmed V and J ends, which lost 6 bases and 4 bases, there was a span of 9 bases. The CDR3 is 13 amino acids. CDR3: CASSYQGTGELFF. The DNA for the CDR3 is TGTGCCAGCAGCTATCAGGGCACCGGGGAGCTGTTTTTT.

This chain links TRBV10-1 with TRBJ2-4; 11 bases fit TRBD2. The J segment lost 0 bases and the V segment lost 8 bases, leaving 12 bases of the junction unmatched. The germline V gene has CDR1 WNHNN and CDR2 SYGVQD (reference sequence). This CDR3 is 18 amino acids long. The CDR3 sequence: CASLAGGEQILAKNIQYF. CDR3 nucleotide sequence: TGCGCCAGCTTAGCGGGGGGGGAACAAATACTAGCCAAAAACATTCAGTACTTC.

CDR3 nucleotides: TGCAGTGCTAGATCGGTAACTCCCGAAGCTTTCTTT. Its translation: CSARSVTPEAFF. The gene calls are TRBV20-1 and TRBJ1-1; no reliable D call. CDR3 length: 12 residues. V was clipped by 2 bases and J by 8 bases, with 12 bases between them. Germline CDR1 is DFQATT and CDR2 is SNEGSKA (reference sequence).

In its sample, this clonotype was seen many times. The chain joins TRBV20-1 to TRBJ2-1; 8 nucleotides line up with TRBD2. From germline, CDR1 is DFQATT and CDR2 SNEGSKA (reference sequence). The CDR3 sequence is 14 residues long. V lost 5 bases, J lost 8 bases, and 11 bases stayed unmatched. The CDR3 nucleotides read TGCAGTGCTTCCCCCGGGGGGGTTAAGGATGAGCAGTTCTTC. This translates into CSASPGGVKDEQFF.

The chain employs TRBV5-1 and TRBJ1-5, with 10 bases aligning to TRBD1. From germline, CDR1 is SGHRS and CDR2 YFSETQ. The CDR3 runs 12 residues. J lost 12 bases, V lost 3 bases, and 3 bases had no gene match. CDR3 in amino acids: CASSSDRGDQHF. The CDR3 DNA follows: TGCGCCAGCAGCTCGGACAGGGGGGACCAGCATTTT.

The genes are TRBV11-2 and TRBJ2-2; D remains unclear. Trimming removed 7 bases from V and 0 bases from J, with 9 bases in between. Germline values: CDR1 SGHAT, CDR2 FQNNGV. The length of the CDR3 is 14 residues. CDR3 amino acids: CASTNDTNTGELFF. The CDR3 nucleotides are TGTGCCAGCACCAACGACACGAACACCGGGGAGCTGTTTTTT.

The V and J genes are TRBV15 and TRBJ2-1, with D perhaps matching TRBD2 (6 bases). CDR1 and CDR2 from the germline V gene are LNHNV and YYDKDF (reference sequence). V lost 3 bases and J 12 bases, leaving 18 bases between the germline ends. This CDR3 has 14 amino acids. CDR3 nucleotide sequence: TGTGCCACCAGCAGTGGGGGGATTTCTGGTGGGCAGTTCTTC. Protein: CATSSGGISGGQFF.

The rearrangement uses TRBV19 and TRBJ2-1; D not resolved. Germline V gene sequence: CDR1 LNHDA, CDR2 SQIVND (reference sequence). The CDR3 contains 12 residues. Trimming removed 3 bases at V and 5 bases at J, with 5 bases between. CDR3 coding DNA: TGTGCCAGTAGTATCCGGAACAATGAGCAGTTCTTC. Protein: CASSIRNNEQFF.

At least ten counts were recorded for this clonotype. The chain joins TRBV20-1 to TRBJ1-2, with a weak D call TRBD1 (5 bases). This CDR3 is built from 15 residues. Germline V lookup: CDR1 DFQATT, CDR2 SNEGSKA (reference sequence). The CDR3 here is CSPRDLNIGGYGYTF. DNA of the CDR3: TGCAGCCCCAGGGACCTTAATATTGGCGGCTATGGCTACACCTTC.

The chain couples TRBV7-3 to TRBJ2-2, with D perhaps matching TRBD1 or TRBD2 (5 bases each). Per germline, CDR1 SGHTA and CDR2 FQGTGA. V dropped 4 bases and J dropped 0 bases, with 9 bases sitting between them. The CDR3 runs 15 residues. CDR3 residues: CASSYRTPNTGELFF. The DNA for the CDR3 is TGTGCCAGCAGCTACAGGACTCCGAACACCGGGGAGCTGTTTTTT.

This clonotype has only one observation. This sequence may be a read error, since a much larger clone differs from it by one base. The chain couples TRBV20-1 to TRBJ1-2; a weak D match, TRBD1 (5 bases). The CDR3 has 11 amino acids. Germline-derived CDR1 and CDR2 are DFQATT and SNEGSKA (reference sequence). The CDR3 sequence: CSARLGRGCTF. DNA of the CDR3: TGCAGTGCTAGATTGGGGAGGGGCTGCACCTTC.

This clonotype was detected ten times or more. V is TRBV20-1 and J is TRBJ1-1, with D possibly TRBD1 on 6 matching bases. Trimming removed 6 bases from V and 1 base from J, with 12 bases in between. Per the germline V gene, CDR1 is DFQATT and CDR2 is SNEGSKA (reference sequence). This CDR3 comprises 13 residues. The CDR3, as DNA: TGCAGTGCCTCGGGACAAACGAACACTGAAGCTTTCTTT. This codes for CSASGQTNTEAFF.

This sequence joins TRBV5-1 and TRBJ1-6; the D is unclear. The CDR3 is 14 amino acids. V was trimmed by 0 bases and J by 7 bases, leaving 8 bases between them. The germline gives CDR1 SGHRS, CDR2 YFSETQ. The CDR3 sequence is CASSLEVGNSPLHF. In DNA, the CDR3 is TGCGCCAGCAGCTTGGAGGTTGGGAATTCACCCCTCCACTTT.

This clonotype has a handful of counts. This chain connects TRBV7-2 to TRBJ1-6; D ambiguous. This CDR3 spans 14 amino acids. V lost 1 base and J 10 bases, leaving 11 bases between the germline ends. Germline CDR1 and CDR2: SGHTA and FQGNSA. As DNA, the CDR3 is TGTGCCAGCAGCTTAGAGTCGTCAGTCTCACCCCTCCACTTT. This codes for CASSLESSVSPLHF.

This clonotype was observed a handful of times. The rearrangement joins TRBV20-1 to TRBJ2-5; D call uncertain. The CDR3 has 15 amino acids. The V end was cut by 3 bases, the J end by 0 bases, with 14 bases between. Per germline, CDR1 DFQATT and CDR2 SNEGSKA (reference sequence). The CDR3 nucleotides are TGCAGTGCTAGTTCAGGCAGCTGGTACCAAGAGACCCAGTACTTC. This sequence encodes CSASSGSWYQETQYF.

This clonotype was counted ten times or more. The rearrangement links TRBV20-1 to TRBJ2-4; 7 bases line up with TRBD2. The CDR3 has 17 residues. Trimming cost V 6 bases and J 6 bases; bases outside gene matches: 20. Germline lookup yields CDR1 DFQATT and CDR2 SNEGSKA (reference sequence). The CDR3 region has the DNA TGCAGTGCGCTACTAGCGAATGATTTAGAAGCGGGAAACATTCAGTACTTC. Translation: CSALLANDLEAGNIQYF.

This clonotype has ten or more counts. The genes are TRBV7-2 and TRBJ2-2; D remains unclear. The germline gives CDR1 SGHTA, CDR2 FQGNSA. The V gene lost 3 bases and the J gene lost 7 bases, with 15 bases spanning the gap. CDR3 length: 15 amino acids. The CDR3 loop is CASSLRKGGGGELFF. CDR3 coding DNA: TGTGCCAGCAGCTTGAGGAAAGGCGGCGGCGGGGAGCTGTTTTTT.

The chain employs TRBV20-1 and TRBJ2-2, with 12 bases that match TRBD2. The V and J ends lost 2 bases and 7 bases, in that order; junction bases with no gene match: 8. The CDR3 consists of 16 residues. CDR1 is DFQATT and CDR2 is SNEGSKA in the germline V gene (reference sequence). The CDR3 nucleotides read TGCAGTGCTAGACTACTAGCGGGGGGTTTCGGCGGGGAGCTGTTTTTT. Protein: CSARLLAGGFGGELFF.

Ten or more counts support this clonotype. The rearrangement uses TRBV29-1 and TRBJ1-5; no firm D call. V was shortened by 4 bases and J by 0 bases, with 10 bases between the two germline ends. Germline V gene sequence: CDR1 SQVTM, CDR2 ANQGSEA. The CDR3 totals 14 residues. The CDR3 here is CSVGYGPSNQPQHF. CDR3 nucleotides: TGCAGCGTTGGGTACGGTCCTAGCAATCAGCCCCAGCATTTT.

Only a few counts were recorded for this clonotype. The chain couples TRBV27 to TRBJ2-5; 8 bases fit TRBD2. This CDR3 spans 14 amino acids. CDR1 MNHEY and CDR2 SMNVEV come from the germline V gene (reference sequence). The V segment lost 5 bases and the J segment 5 bases; nucleotides outside the gene matches: 7. The chain's CDR3 is CASSPGTRGETQYF. In DNA form, the CDR3 reads TGTGCCAGCAGTCCCGGGACTAGAGGGGAGACCCAGTACTTC.

In its sample, this clonotype was seen many times. The chain employs TRBV5-6 and TRBJ2-1; 9 bases align to TRBD1. J gave up 9 bases and V 4 bases, and 11 bases lay outside the gene matches. CDR1 is SGHDT, CDR2 YYEEEE, per germline. This CDR3 comprises 15 residues. CDR3 sequence: CASSLLDRGQGEQFF. Written as DNA, the CDR3 is TGTGCCAGCAGCCTACTGGACAGGGGTCAGGGTGAGCAGTTCTTC.

The sample holds many counts of this clonotype. V is TRBV6-1 and J is TRBJ2-1; tentatively, D is TRBD1 (6 bases). CDR1 MNHNS and CDR2 SASEGT come from the germline V gene. The V end was cut by 7 bases, the J end by 0 bases, with 19 bases between. The CDR3 has 17 amino acids. The CDR3 coding sequence is TGTGCCAGCACCCGGAAGGGGCCAGGGGTCTCCTACAATGAGCAGTTCTTC. Translation: CASTRKGPGVSYNEQFF.

This clonotype came up a few times. V usage is TRBV3-1 and J usage is TRBJ2-5; maybe TRBD2 (6 bases). The CDR3 is made up of 16 amino acids. V shed 1 base and J shed 0 bases, with 12 bases lying between them. The V gene's germline CDR1 is LGHDT and CDR2 YNNKEL (reference sequence). CDR3 bases: TGTGCCAGCAGCCAAGGGCGGAAGCGGGACCAAGAGACCCAGTACTTC. This codes for CASSQGRKRDQETQYF.

This clonotype was seen many times. The CDR3 spells CSVRDRGRETQYF. CDR3 bases: TGCAGCGTCCGGGACAGGGGTCGGGAGACCCAGTACTTC. The chain recombines TRBV29-1 with TRBJ2-5, with TRBD1 matching 10 bases. The ends lost 6 bases at V and 5 bases at J; junction bases unmatched: 6. The CDR3 is 13 amino acids. Looked up from germline, CDR1 is SQVTM and CDR2 is ANQGSEA.